This section outlines one T cell receptor beta chain sequence together with its context. TCRdb's table, derived via immunoSEQ multiplex PCR, lists solely in-frame clones and lacks some. The repertoire holds roughly 90,000 clones, with 80% to 90% as singletons. The data are from a study of T cell responses to AZD1222 COVID-19 vaccine. Germline V lookup: CDR1 SGHAT, CDR2 FQNNGV. Trimming removed 6 bases from V and 5 bases from J; junction bases left unmatched: 9. This CDR3 has 14 amino acids. The clonotype originates from an adult in good health. This chain joins TRBV11-2 and TRBJ2-7, with TRBD1 matching over 8 bases. The sample was peripheral blood, taken on day 0 of AZD1222 vaccination. CDR3 protein: CASRIGQGGHEQYF. The CDR3 nucleotides are TGTGCCAGCAGGATTGGACAGGGAGGCCACGAGCAGTACTTC.